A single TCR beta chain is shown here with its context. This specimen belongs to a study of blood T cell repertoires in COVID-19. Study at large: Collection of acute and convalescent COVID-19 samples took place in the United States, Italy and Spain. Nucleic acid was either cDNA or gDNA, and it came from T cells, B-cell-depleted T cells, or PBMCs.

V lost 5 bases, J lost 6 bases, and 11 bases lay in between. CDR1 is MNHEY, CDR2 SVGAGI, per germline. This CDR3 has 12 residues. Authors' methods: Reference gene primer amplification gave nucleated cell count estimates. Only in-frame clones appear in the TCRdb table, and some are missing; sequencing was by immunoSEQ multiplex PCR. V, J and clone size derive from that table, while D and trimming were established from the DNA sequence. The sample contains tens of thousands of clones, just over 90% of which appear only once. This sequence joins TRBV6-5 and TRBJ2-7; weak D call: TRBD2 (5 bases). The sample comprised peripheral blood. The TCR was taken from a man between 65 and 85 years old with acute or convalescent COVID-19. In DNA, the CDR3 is TGTGCCAGCAGTAAAACTAGTTCCGAGCAGTACTTC. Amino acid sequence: CASSKTSSEQYF.